Sequencing of this TCR beta chain was carried out in a study of tissue T cells after allogeneic stem cell transplantation (dated by TCRdb to 2021 to 2024). Study-level background: Using research autopsies of patients with and without GVHD, plus mouse models of GVHD, the study profiled TCR beta repertoires across many tissues. On the human side, the study was prospective and observational, with no blinding or randomization.

This specimen's time point label, per the study, means: mouse harvest day 14 after allogeneic transplant. Mouse grafts consisting of 10^7 T-cell-depleted bone marrow cells combined with 10^6 splenic CD5+ T cells were administered by tail vein injection. GVHD in mice was modeled with a major MHC-mismatch B6 (H2b) into BALB/c (H2d) model, and tissues were profiled at day 7 or 14. On day 7 or 14 post-transplant, mouse tissues and retro-orbital blood were harvested with separate sterile tools for each animal, and livers were flushed before harvest. Before genomic DNA isolation with the DNeasy Blood & Tissue Kit, mouse tissues were minced with razor blades in buffered saline. About this clone itself: Its antigen is unknown. Throughout, gene names and germline sequences are given for the mouse. The read stops 1 residue short of the end of the CDR3; the missing end is completed from the germline J gene.

V gives up 3 bases and J gives up 0 bases, and the segment between their germline ends measures 7 bases. Including cysteine and phenylalanine, the CDR3 has 14 amino acids. The DNA has 39 bases, all within the CDR3, and is read from base 1. The germline V gene encodes CDR1 SGHSA and CDR2 FRNQAP. Results and caveats for the whole study, not just this receptor: Within patients, how anatomically similar tissues were was a major factor shaping TCR repertoire composition, regardless of disease or transplant status. In both patients and mice, T cells from blood and spleen covered only a limited part of the TCR repertoire found in tissues. The study did not determine which tissue TCRs were alloreactive or antigen-specific, and some clones might have been persisting host cells. The patient cohort was small and varied clinically, and sampling depth was recognized as a limitation. Only a few T cell clones appeared in more than one patient, yet motif-based clustering showed tissue-specific repertoire signatures that were shared between patients.

The receptor library was made with the immunoSEQ multiplex PCR assay. Adaptive Biotechnologies performed TCRbeta CDR3 sequencing at survey depth and reported CDR3 sequences, V/J genes, productive frequency, and template counts. TCR beta CDR3 regions were amplified from genomic DNA instead of RNA. In the paper's pipeline: Jensen-Shannon divergence served to quantify pairwise repertoire overlap between tissues, with 0 meaning identical and 1 meaning complete divergence. Tissues were clustered by single-linkage agglomerative hierarchical clustering of pairwise JSD values, and the clustering results were displayed as dendrograms. GLIPH2 was run on all patient samples with simulation_depth 1000, kmer_min_depth 3, cdr3_length_cutoff 8, keeping groups with more than two unique CDR3s. A standardized tissue-overlap score was generated by extrapolating Jaccard GLIPH-group overlap across patients to a standard repertoire size of 1000 clones. Linear mixed-effect models, with tissue as a fixed effect and individual as a random effect, were used to test how diversity related to clinical or experimental variables. TCRdb limited this immuneACCESS table to in-frame rearrangements with V and J called. A share of clones is missing; checked studies link under half to unresolved V genes, and the rest is unexplained. V, J and clone size are those of that table, while D and trimming were read from the DNA. Across this sample there are more than 2,500 clones, with roughly 43% seen only once. Clones ranked in the top ten supply around 23% of the sample.

The V and J genes are TRBV16 and TRBJ2-5; perhaps TRBD1 is the D gene, with 6 bases matching. This sequence originates from a female BALB/c mouse given C57BL/6 T cells with graft-versus-host disease after an allogeneic hematopoietic cell transplant. The sample comprised gut tissue. The part of the CDR3 DNA that was read is TGTGCAAGCAGCTTGAGGGGGAACCAAGACACCCAGTAC. It encodes CASSLRGNQDTQY. The entire CDR3 is CASSLRGNQDTQYF.